A single sample gave rise to the 11 T cell receptor beta chains below, sequenced in a study of CD8 T cells in ankylosing spondylitis. TCRdb used MiXCR to reprocess the 5' RACE reads, holding one entry per CDR3 protein. This table has fewer than 500,000 distinct CDR3 sequences, 25% to 30% appearing once. Study-level points and caveats: A TCR beta motif of eight highly homologous variants appeared characteristic of ankylosing spondylitis blood.

These receptors are not linked to any known antigen. What was sequenced was blood, either unsorted or a sorted T cell fraction (not recorded which). The receptors derive from a male donor with ankylosing spondylitis.

This chain uses TRBV14 with TRBJ1-1; 12 bases line up with TRBD1. Trimming at V came to 2 bases and at J to 7 bases, leaving 5 bases not matched to a gene. CDR3 size: 15 residues. Germline loops: CDR1 SGHDN, CDR2 FVKESK. The CDR3 DNA reads TGTGCCAGCAGCCAACCGGGACAGGGGGCTGGTGAAGCTTTCTTT. Translating gives CASSQPGQGAGEAFF. The variable domain in full, with the rest retrieved from reference TRBV14 and TRBJ1-1, is EAGVTQFPSHSVIEKGQTVTLRCDPISGHDNLYWYRRVMGKEIKFLLHFVKESKQDESGMPNNRFLAERTGGTYSTLKVQPAELEDSGVYFCASSQPGQGAGEAFFGQGTRLTVV.

The chain links TRBV29-1 to TRBJ1-1; D remains ambiguous. Germline CDR1 reads SQVTM; CDR2 reads ANQGSEA. V lost 7 bases and J 5 bases, leaving 11 bases between the germline ends. The CDR3 runs 11 residues. CDR3 in amino acids: CSGLQSTEAFF. The CDR3 DNA reads TGCAGCGGGCTACAGTCGACTGAAGCTTTCTTT.

The sample holds many counts of this clonotype. The DNA for the CDR3 is TGCAGTGCTAGGGGTGGGGGACTTCGTGGGACAGATACGCAGTATTTT. This gives the protein CSARGGGLRGTDTQYF. V gene TRBV20-1 combines with J gene TRBJ2-3; perhaps TRBD2 as D (6 bases). The CDR3 runs 16 residues. In germline, CDR1 is DFQATT, CDR2 SNEGSKA (reference sequence). V was clipped by 3 bases and J by 3 bases, with 19 bases between them.

This clonotype was picked up a small number of times. J is TRBJ2-5 and V is TRBV12-3 or TRBV12-4; D perhaps matches TRBD2 (5 bases). Trimming left V 3 bases short and J 4 bases short, with 15 bases between. The CDR3 totals 15 residues. The CDR3 here is CASSLFRGGGETQYF. The CDR3 DNA reads as TGTGCCAGCAGTTTGTTTCGGGGTGGTGGAGAGACCCAGTACTTC.

The chain combines TRBV27 with TRBJ1-5; 7 bases fit TRBD1. The CDR3 covers 19 residues. Germline V gives CDR1 MNHEY, CDR2 SMNVEV (reference sequence). After removal of 4 bases from V and 0 bases from J, the junction contained 15 bases not matched to a gene. The CDR3 region has the DNA TGTGCCAGCAGTTCCACCGGGACAGCCGGGTCTTATAGCAATCAGCCCCAGCATTTT. It is translated as CASSSTGTAGSYSNQPQHF.

The rearrangement uses TRBV20-1 and TRBJ2-1; no reliable D call. Per the germline V gene, CDR1 is DFQATT and CDR2 is SNEGSKA (reference sequence). The CDR3 runs 13 residues. The V and J ends lost 6 bases and 0 bases respectively, with 9 bases between them. CDR3 amino acids: CSAAGYSYNEQFF. The CDR3 nucleotides read TGCAGTGCCGCTGGGTACTCCTACAATGAGCAGTTCTTC.

This chain joins TRBV10-3 and TRBJ2-2, with 12 bases fitting TRBD2. Germline CDR1 ENHRY, CDR2 SYGVKD. The CDR3 covers 17 residues. Trimming took 11 bases from V and 4 from J; bases not matched to a gene: 14. This CDR3 is CASETTSGRRGTGELFF. The CDR3 DNA reads TGTGCCTCGGAAACGACTAGCGGGAGACGAGGCACCGGGGAGCTGTTTTTT.

This clonotype was counted between two and nine times. V usage is TRBV10-2 and J usage is TRBJ2-7; D might be TRBD1 or TRBD2, each matching 6 bases. Per the germline V gene, CDR1 is WSHSY and CDR2 is SAAADI. The CDR3 is 16 residues long. Trimming removed 0 bases from V and 2 bases from J, with 14 bases in between. Here the CDR3 reads CASSESNVGGPYEQYV. DNA for the CDR3: TGCGCCAGCAGTGAGTCGAACGTGGGGGGCCCCTACGAGCAGTACGTC.

The CDR3 DNA sequence: TGTGCCAGCAGCGCACTAGCGGGAGAAACCGGGGAGCTGTTTTTT. Translation gives CASSALAGETGELFF. V usage is TRBV2 and J usage is TRBJ2-2; 11 nucleotides match TRBD2. The germline gives CDR1 SNHLY, CDR2 FYNNEI. The CDR3 spans 15 residues. V shed 6 bases and J 5 bases; nucleotides not matched to a gene: 5.

V gene TRBV27 combines with J gene TRBJ1-6; TRBD1 might be the D (5 bases). The CDR3 runs 13 residues. Germline V gene data show CDR1 as MNHEY and CDR2 as SMNVEV (reference sequence). The ends were cut back, 3 bases at V and 12 bases at J, with 12 bases in the middle. CDR3: CASSFNPGVPLHF. The CDR3 coding sequence is TGTGCCAGCAGTTTCAATCCGGGGGTACCCCTCCACTTT.

This chain joins TRBV14 and TRBJ1-4; D remains unclear. Germline-derived CDR1 and CDR2 are SGHDN and FVKESK. This CDR3 region has 13 residues. V dropped 4 bases and J dropped 5 bases, with 8 bases sitting between them. The CDR3 region has the DNA TGTGCCAGCAGCCCCGGGTGGAATGAAAAACTGTTTTTT. Its protein product is CASSPGWNEKLFF.